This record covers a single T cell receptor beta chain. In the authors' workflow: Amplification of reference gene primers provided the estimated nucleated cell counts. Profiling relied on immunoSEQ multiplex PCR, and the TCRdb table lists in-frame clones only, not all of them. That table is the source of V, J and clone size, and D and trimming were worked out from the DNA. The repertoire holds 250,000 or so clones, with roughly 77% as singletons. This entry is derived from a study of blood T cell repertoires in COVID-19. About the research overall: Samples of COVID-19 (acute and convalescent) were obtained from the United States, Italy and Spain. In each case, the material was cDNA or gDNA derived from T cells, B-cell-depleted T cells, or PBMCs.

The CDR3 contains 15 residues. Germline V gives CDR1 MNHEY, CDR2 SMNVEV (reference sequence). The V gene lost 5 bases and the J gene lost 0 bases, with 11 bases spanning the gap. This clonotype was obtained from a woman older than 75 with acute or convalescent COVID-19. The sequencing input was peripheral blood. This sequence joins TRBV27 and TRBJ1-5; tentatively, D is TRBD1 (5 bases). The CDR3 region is CASSPGIRSNQPQHF. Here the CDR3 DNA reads TGTGCCAGCAGTCCAGGGATTCGTAGCAATCAGCCCCAGCATTTT.